This T cell receptor beta chain appears in the sequencing data of a study of OX40 agonist ivuxolimab in advanced cancers. The trim removed 1 base at V and 7 bases at J, leaving 7 bases unmatched. This CDR3 region has 15 residues. CDR1 SGHTA and CDR2 FQGNSA come from the germline V gene. Clones were read by immunoSEQ multiplex PCR, and TCRdb kept only the in-frame ones, dropping some. In the table there are roughly 56,000 clones, about 82% of which are singletons. Sequenced material: CD4+ or CD8+ T cells sorted from blood, taken in a trial of the OX40 agonist ivuxolimab. This sequence originates from an adult with an advanced solid tumor such as melanoma, head and neck, liver or kidney cancer. The V call is TRBV7-2, the J call TRBJ1-1; 9 bases line up with TRBD1. CDR3 residues: CASSLVQGARSEAFF. CDR3 DNA: TGTGCCAGCAGCTTAGTACAGGGGGCGCGCAGTGAAGCTTTCTTT. Drawing the rest from reference TRBV7-2 and TRBJ1-1, the complete variable domain is GAGVSQSPSNKVTEKGKDVELRCDPISGHTALYWYRQSLGQGLEFLIYFQGNSAPDKSGLPSDRFSAERTGGSVSTLTIQRTQQEDSAVYLCASSLVQGARSEAFFGQGTRLTVV.